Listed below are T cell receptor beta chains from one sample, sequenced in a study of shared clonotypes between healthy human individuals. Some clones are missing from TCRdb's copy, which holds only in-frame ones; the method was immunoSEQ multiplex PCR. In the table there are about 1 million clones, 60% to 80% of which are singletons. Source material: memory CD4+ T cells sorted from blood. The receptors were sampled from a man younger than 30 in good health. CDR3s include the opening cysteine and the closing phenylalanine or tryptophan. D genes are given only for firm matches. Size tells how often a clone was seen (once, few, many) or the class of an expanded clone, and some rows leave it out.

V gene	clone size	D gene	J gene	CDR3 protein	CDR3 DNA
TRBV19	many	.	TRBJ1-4	CASSIAGTGPFATNEKLFF	TGTGCCAGTAGTATAGCTGGGACGGGGCCTTTTGCAACTAATGAAAAACTGTTTTTT
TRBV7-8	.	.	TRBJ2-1	CASSSTRNEQFF	TGTGCCAGCAGCTCAACGCGGAATGAGCAGTTCTTC
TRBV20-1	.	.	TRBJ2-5	CSARKVETQYF	TGCAGTGCTAGAAAAGTCGAGACCCAGTACTTC
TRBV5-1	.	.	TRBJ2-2	CASSPGILNTGELFF	TGCGCCAGCAGCCCCGGGATCCTGAACACCGGGGAGCTGTTTTTT
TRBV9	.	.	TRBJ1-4	CASSVHYTDEKLFF	TGTGCCAGCAGCGTTCACTATACGGATGAAAAACTGTTTTTT
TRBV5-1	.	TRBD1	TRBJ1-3	CASSPDGQVIFSGNTIYF	TGCGCCAGCAGCCCGGATGGACAGGTAATATTCTCTGGAAACACCATATATTTT
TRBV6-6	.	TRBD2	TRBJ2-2	CASISSGLASTGELFF	TGTGCCAGCATATCGTCGGGACTAGCGTCCACCGGGGAGCTGTTTTTT
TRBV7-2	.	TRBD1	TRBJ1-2	CASSLGMTGGVDGYTF	TGTGCCAGCAGCCTGGGTATGACAGGGGGAGTTGATGGCTACACCTTC
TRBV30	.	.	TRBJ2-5	CAWSVRRKETQYF	TGTGCCTGGAGTGTAAGGCGGAAAGAGACCCAGTACTTC
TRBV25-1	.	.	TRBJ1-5	CASRGEGYQPQHF	TGTGCCAGCAGGGGGGAGGGGTATCAGCCCCAGCATTTT
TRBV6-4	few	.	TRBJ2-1	CASSLSGEDYNEQFF	TGTGCCAGCAGTTTATCAGGGGAGGACTACAATGAGCAGTTCTTC
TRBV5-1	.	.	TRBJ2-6	CASSWGRPGANVLTF	TGCGCCAGCAGCTGGGGGAGGCCTGGGGCCAACGTCCTGACTTTC
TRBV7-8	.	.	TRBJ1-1	CASSLRGMNTEAFF	TGTGCCAGCAGCTTACGAGGCATGAACACTGAAGCTTTCTTT
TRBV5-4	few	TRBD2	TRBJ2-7	CASSLGTSGTPYEQYF	TGTGCCAGCAGCTTGGGGACTAGCGGGACCCCCTACGAGCAGTACTTC
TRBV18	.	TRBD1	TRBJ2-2	CASGKGQANTGELFF	TGTGCCAGCGGCAAGGGACAGGCGAACACCGGGGAGCTGTTTTTT
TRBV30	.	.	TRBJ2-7	CAWSGGNSPYEQYF	TGTGCCTGGAGTGGGGGCAATTCCCCCTACGAGCAGTACTTC
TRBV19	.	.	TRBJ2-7	CASSTSESSYEQYF	TGTGCCAGTAGTACCTCCGAAAGCTCCTACGAGCAGTACTTC
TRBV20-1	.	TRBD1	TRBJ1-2	CSAPGQPIIAF	TGCAGTGCTCCGGGACAGCCTATTATCGCCTTC
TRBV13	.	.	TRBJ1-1	CASSSLGTTEAFF	TGTGCCAGCAGCTCCCTGGGGACCACTGAAGCTTTCTTT